These 28 T cell receptor beta chains came from one sample sequenced in a study of cytomegalovirus exposure and HLA in healthy donors. The PCR contained 60 Vbeta and 13 Jbeta primers. Only in-frame clones appear in the TCRdb table, and some are missing; sequencing was by immunoSEQ multiplex PCR. Counted here are 200,000 to 300,000 clones, approximately 85% occurring once; the ten biggest clones make up about 0.25%. Sequences were obtained from PBMCs. These receptors originate from a girl aged 2 to 10 in good health and CMV-seronegative.

The CDR3 DNA follows: TGCGCCAGCAGCCAAGATCCAGAAAGGGGTGGCTACACCTTC. This encodes CASSQDPERGGYTF. This sequence joins TRBV4-1 and TRBJ1-2, with a possible D match to TRBD1 (5 bases). V lost 0 bases to trimming and J lost 7 bases, with 12 bases between them. The CDR3 has 14 residues. Germline CDR1 is MGHRA and CDR2 is YSYEKL.

CDR3 protein: CASSILAGGFPHSPLHF. The CDR3 DNA reads TGTGCCAGTAGTATATTGGCAGGGGGGTTCCCGCATTCACCCCTCCACTTT. The chain employs TRBV19 and TRBJ1-6; the match to TRBD1 covers 7 bases. This CDR3 spans 17 amino acids. Unmatched junction bases numbered 12, after V lost 2 bases and J lost 8 bases. In germline, CDR1 is LNHDA, CDR2 SQIVND (reference sequence).

This clone was found a few times. This sequence joins TRBV7-8 and TRBJ2-1, with 8 bases that match TRBD2. Germline V gives CDR1 SGHVS, CDR2 FQNEAQ. The V gene end was trimmed by 4 bases and the J gene end by 0 bases; junction bases not matched to a gene: 8. This CDR3 is built from 17 residues. The CDR3 region has the DNA TGTGCCAGCAGCTCGACGACGGGAGGGTACTCCTACAATGAGCAGTTCTTC. Translation: CASSSTTGGYSYNEQFF.

The V call is TRBV7-6, the J call TRBJ2-5; D uncertain. Per germline, CDR1 SGHVS and CDR2 FNYEAQ. V lost 5 bases and J 2 bases, leaving 3 bases between the germline ends. The CDR3 is 11 amino acids. This CDR3 reads CASSQQETQYF. DNA of the CDR3: TGTGCCAGCAGCCAACAAGAGACCCAGTACTTC.

This chain connects TRBV5-6 to TRBJ2-3; tentative D call: TRBD1 (6 bases). CDR3 size: 15 residues. Germline loops: CDR1 SGHDT, CDR2 YYEEEE. The V gene lost 2 bases and the J gene lost 2 bases, with 12 bases spanning the gap. The CDR3 DNA reads TGTGCCAGCAGCTTACAGGGTGGGTACACAGATACGCAGTATTTT. Amino acids: CASSLQGGYTDTQYF. Based on the CDR3 plus reference TRBV5-6 and TRBJ2-3, the full variable domain is DAGVTQSPTHLIKTRGQQVTLRCSPKSGHDTVSWYQQALGQGPQFIFQYYEEEERQRGNFPDRFSGHQFPNYSSELNVNALLLGDSALYLCASSLQGGYTDTQYFGPGTRLTVL.

This chain uses TRBV6-5 with TRBJ1-4; possible D gene TRBD1, 6 bases. Germline V gene lookup returns CDR1 MNHEY and CDR2 SVGAGI. This CDR3 is built from 15 residues. Deletions cut 10 bases from V and 7 bases from J, with 22 bases between. CDR3 loop: CATSPSQEGGEKLFF. The CDR3 DNA follows: TGTGCCACGTCTCCCTCACAGGAAGGGGGTGAAAAACTGTTTTTT.

The table lists this clone with a few counts. The chain combines TRBV5-1 with TRBJ2-7; 12 positions match TRBD2. The CDR3 runs 14 residues. Per the germline V gene, CDR1 is SGHRS and CDR2 is YFSETQ. The V and J ends lost 4 bases and 6 bases, in that order; junction bases with no gene match: 5. The CDR3 DNA reads TGCGCCAGCAGCGTGACTAGCGGGGGTCTCGAGCAGTACTTC. Translated, it gives CASSVTSGGLEQYF.

The genes are TRBV5-1 and TRBJ2-3; TRBD2 agrees at 10 bases. V lost 3 bases, J lost 2 bases, and 6 bases stayed unmatched. Per germline, CDR1 SGHRS and CDR2 YFSETQ. The CDR3 length is 16 residues. The CDR3 DNA reads TGCGCCAGCAGCTGGGTGCTAGCGGGGGCCACAGATACGCAGTATTTT. As protein: CASSWVLAGATDTQYF. Based on the CDR3 plus reference TRBV5-1 and TRBJ2-3, the full variable domain is KAGVTQTPRYLIKTRGQQVTLSCSPISGHRSVSWYQQTPGQGLQFLFEYFSETQRNKGNFPGRFSGRQFSNSRSEMNVSTLELGDSALYLCASSWVLAGATDTQYFGPGTRLTVL.

The rearrangement joins TRBV5-1 to TRBJ2-3; a weak D match, TRBD2 (6 bases). The length of the CDR3 is 13 residues. Germline values: CDR1 SGHRS, CDR2 YFSETQ. The V gene lost 5 bases and the J gene lost 5 bases, with 12 bases spanning the gap. CDR3: CASRRGPEDTQYF. Written as DNA, the CDR3 is TGCGCCAGCAGGCGGGGCCCCGAAGATACGCAGTATTTT.

This rearrangement joins TRBV5-1 to TRBJ2-1; 12 nucleotides line up with TRBD2. The CDR3 spans 15 residues. Germline CDR1 and CDR2: SGHRS and YFSETQ. The ends lost 0 bases at V and 7 bases at J; junction bases unmatched: 2. The CDR3 sequence: CASSLGLAGVNEQFF. Written as DNA, the CDR3 is TGCGCCAGCAGCTTGGGACTAGCGGGGGTTAATGAGCAGTTCTTC.

This chain connects TRBV5-1 to TRBJ1-2; D might be TRBD1 (5 bases). Germline lookup yields CDR1 SGHRS and CDR2 YFSETQ. The CDR3 loop spans 15 amino acids. Trimming took off 2 bases at V and 5 bases at J, with 16 bases between the two ends. The CDR3 protein is CASSFLPDGGYGYTF. The CDR3, as DNA: TGCGCCAGCAGCTTCCTCCCCGACGGGGGATATGGCTACACCTTC. The variable domain in full, completed from reference TRBV5-1 and TRBJ1-2, reads KAGVTQTPRYLIKTRGQQVTLSCSPISGHRSVSWYQQTPGQGLQFLFEYFSETQRNKGNFPGRFSGRQFSNSRSEMNVSTLELGDSALYLCASSFLPDGGYGYTFGSGTRLTVV.

This clone was detected a few times. The sample contains more than one DNA sequence encoding this CDR3. The rearrangement uses TRBV6-5 and TRBJ1-1; the D gene is possibly TRBD1 (6 bases). Trimming pared 0 bases from V and 2 bases from J, leaving 10 bases between. Germline V gene lookup returns CDR1 MNHEY and CDR2 SVGAGI. CDR3 length: 15 residues. This CDR3 is CASSYSGGPNTEAFF. Here the CDR3 DNA reads TGTGCCAGCAGTTACTCGGGGGGGCCCAACACTGAAGCTTTCTTT.

V gene TRBV5-5 combines with J gene TRBJ2-2; TRBD2 agrees at 8 bases. The CDR3 extends over 14 amino acids. CDR1 is SGHKS and CDR2 is YYEKEE in the germline V gene (reference sequence). The V and J ends lost 5 bases and 0 bases, in that order; junction bases with no gene match: 0. The CDR3 sequence: CASRLAANTGELFF. The CDR3 DNA is TGTGCCAGCAGACTAGCGGCGAACACCGGGGAGCTGTTTTTT.

This clone was seen only once. The chain carries TRBV19 and TRBJ2-1, with 7 bases lining up with TRBD2. The CDR3 is 14 residues long. Germline CDR1 is LNHDA and CDR2 is SQIVND (reference sequence). J lost 0 bases, V lost 9 bases, and 5 bases had no gene match. The DNA of the CDR3 is TGTGCCAGCGGGGAGGGAGCCTCCTACAATGAGCAGTTCTTC. Protein: CASGEGASYNEQFF.

The chain couples TRBV4-1 to TRBJ2-5; TRBD2 aligns across 14 bases. This CDR3 has 16 residues. Unmatched junction bases numbered 9, after V lost 1 base and J lost 11 bases. Germline V lookup: CDR1 MGHRA, CDR2 YSYEKL. The CDR3 DNA sequence: TGCGCCAGCAGCCAAGGGGGACTAGCGGGAGAAGGGGAGCAGTACTTC. It is translated as CASSQGGLAGEGEQYF.

The J gene is TRBJ1-5, the V gene TRBV15, with D tentatively TRBD1 (6 bases). V shed 1 base and J shed 5 bases, with 12 bases lying between them. Germline assignment: CDR1 LNHNV and CDR2 YYDKDF (reference sequence). This CDR3 has 15 residues. The CDR3 DNA follows: TGTGCCACCAGCAGAGCTGCACAGGGCCATCAGCCCCAGCATTTT. It specifies CATSRAAQGHQPQHF.

The chain couples TRBV6-1 to TRBJ2-5; 9 bases line up with TRBD2. Losses at the gene ends were 8 bases for V and 5 bases for J; bases not matched to a gene: 12. Germline lookup yields CDR1 MNHNS and CDR2 SASEGT. The CDR3 runs 15 residues. The CDR3 is CASHHVAGVLETQYF. For the CDR3, the DNA is TGTGCCAGCCACCACGTAGCGGGAGTGTTGGAGACCCAGTACTTC.

The CDR3 protein is CASSLSSRSAGAPQHF. CDR3 coding DNA: TGTGCCAGCAGTTTATCTAGTAGAAGCGCCGGTGCTCCCCAGCATTTT. The rearrangement links TRBV27 to TRBJ1-5; D is unclear. V lost 0 bases and J 10 bases, leaving 19 bases between the germline ends. Germline CDR1 is MNHEY and CDR2 is SMNVEV (reference sequence). CDR3 length equals 16 residues.

J is TRBJ1-4 and V is TRBV10-2, with unresolved D. Germline lookup yields CDR1 WSHSY and CDR2 SAAADI. The V gene lost 6 bases and the J gene lost 4 bases, with 6 bases spanning the gap. The CDR3 covers 12 residues. CDR3 protein: CASSPGNEKLFF. As DNA, the CDR3 is TGCGCCAGCAGCCCCGGTAATGAAAAACTGTTTTTT.

Only a few counts were recorded for this clone. This specimen includes other DNA sequences encoding the same CDR3. The V and J genes are TRBV19 and TRBJ1-1, with D unclear. The CDR3 has 13 amino acids. Germline CDR1 and CDR2: LNHDA and SQIVND (reference sequence). V gave up 3 bases and J gave up 1 base, with 6 bases separating them. The CDR3 loop reads CASSIGGNTEAFF. The DNA of the CDR3 is TGTGCCAGTAGTATTGGAGGGAACACTGAAGCTTTCTTT.

The chain couples TRBV6-1 to TRBJ2-7; D may be TRBD2 (7 bases). Between the trimmed V and J ends, which lost 8 bases and 2 bases, there was a span of 19 bases. Germline values: CDR1 MNHNS, CDR2 SASEGT. This CDR3 is 15 amino acids long. The chain's CDR3 is CASHGGTLPTYEQYF. CDR3 coding DNA: TGTGCCAGCCACGGGGGGACACTACCCACCTACGAGCAGTACTTC.

Turning to this clone: Germline is not matched at one junction end, which may reflect a read error. The chain couples TRBV7-9 to TRBJ1-2, with 7 nucleotides matching TRBD1. The CDR3 spans 13 residues. Germline CDR1 reads SEHNR; CDR2 reads FQNEAQ (reference sequence). The DNA of the CDR3 is TGTTCCAGCAGCAACACAGGGGCGCGGGGCTACACCTTC. The encoded protein is CSSSNTGARGYTF.

The V call is TRBV9, the J call TRBJ1-2; 9 bases fit TRBD1. The CDR3 is 13 amino acids. V shed 0 bases, J shed 13 bases, and the junction held 7 bases outside the gene matches. The germline V gene encodes CDR1 SGDLS and CDR2 YYNGEE. The CDR3 nucleotides read TGTGCCAGCAGCGTAGAGGGACAGGGAAGGATCACCTTC. It is translated as CASSVEGQGRITF. Full variable domain (remainder filled in from reference TRBV9 and TRBJ1-2): DSGVTQTPKHLITATGQRVTLRCSPRSGDLSVYWYQQSLDQGLQFLIQYYNGEERAKGNILERFSAQQFPDLHSELNLSSLELGDSALYFCASSVEGQGRITFGSGTRLTVV.

The V gene is TRBV5-4, the J gene TRBJ1-4; TRBD1 agrees at 9 bases. The CDR3 consists of 17 residues. Trimming cost V 2 bases and J 7 bases; bases outside gene matches: 12. CDR1 and CDR2 (germline): SGHNT, YYREEE (reference sequence). The CDR3 reads CASSFVPGQGRGEKLFF. The DNA for the CDR3 is TGTGCCAGCAGCTTCGTCCCGGGACAGGGAAGAGGTGAAAAACTGTTTTTT.

This chain joins TRBV5-1 and TRBJ2-7; 12 nucleotides align to TRBD2. The CDR3 consists of 17 residues. The germline V gene encodes CDR1 SGHRS and CDR2 YFSETQ. Trimming took 4 bases from V and 2 from J; bases not matched to a gene: 10. Here the CDR3 DNA reads TGCGCCAGCAGCATAGGGACTAGCGGGCGGAGCCCCTACGAGCAGTACTTC. This sequence encodes CASSIGTSGRSPYEQYF.

This clone was counted a single time. The chain recombines TRBV4-1 with TRBJ2-7, with TRBD1 matching 11 bases. In germline, CDR1 is MGHRA, CDR2 YSYEKL. V lost 6 bases to trimming and J lost 7 bases; unmatched junction nucleotides: 8. This CDR3 comprises 14 residues. The CDR3 DNA follows: TGCGCCAGCAGACCGGGACAGGGGGGACAAGAGCAGTACTTC. Protein product: CASRPGQGGQEQYF.

The chain links TRBV21-1 to TRBJ2-1; the table's D call, TRBD2, has no DNA check behind it. TRBV21-1 is deemed a pseudogene. The CDR3 loop spans 18 amino acids. This CDR3 reads CASSKRDMVPSGSNEQFF. CDR3 DNA: TGTGCCAGCAGCAAACGGGATATGGTGCCTAGCGGGAGCAATGAGCAGTTCTTC.

The gene calls are TRBV6-1 and TRBJ2-3, with D maybe TRBD2 (5 bases). With 11 bases removed from V and 2 bases from J, the gap between germline ends came to 20 bases. CDR3 length: 15 amino acids. Germline V lookup: CDR1 MNHNS, CDR2 SASEGT. CDR3 DNA sequence: TGTGCCGGGAACGGAGAGGGTCTCCCCACAGATACGCAGTATTTT. This codes for CAGNGEGLPTDTQYF.